What follows is one TCR beta chain and its context. In the original processing: From reference gene primer amplification, estimates of nucleated cell counts were derived. The table came from immunoSEQ multiplex PCR; TCRdb's copy has only in-frame clones and leaves some out. V, J and clone size are taken as reported in that table, and D and trimming were inferred from the DNA itself. The sample holds fewer than 250,000 clones, 65% to 90% seen once. This entry belongs to a study of blood T cell repertoires in COVID-19. Across the study: The United States, Italy and Spain were the sources of the acute and convalescent COVID-19 samples. Nucleic acid was either cDNA or gDNA, and it came from T cells, B-cell-depleted T cells, or PBMCs.

The CDR3 loop spans 15 amino acids. Germline CDR1 is SGHTA and CDR2 is FQGNSA. V dropped 1 base and J dropped 7; count of bases not matched to a gene: 5. The chain has TRBV7-2 and TRBJ1-5; TRBD1 matches 9 bases. The receptor was derived from a woman between 65 and 79 years old with acute or convalescent COVID-19. The specimen sequenced was peripheral blood. CDR3: CASSLGGTGRQPQHF. CDR3 coding DNA: TGTGCCAGCAGCTTAGGAGGGACAGGGCGCCAGCCCCAGCATTTT.